The sequence of this T cell receptor beta chain was determined in a study of shared clonotypes between healthy human individuals (dated by TCRdb to about 2020). The study in broad terms: The cohort comprised two women and a few men aged 18 to 49 years. Each donor's leukapheresis produced roughly between roughly 0.94 and 9.5 billion PBMCs. For each donor, CD4 naive and CD4 memory were each run on three plates, CD8 naive on two plates, and CD8 memory on one plate. To increase sequencing depth and limit assay-specific biases, TCR repertoire library preparation and sequencing were carried out by different laboratories using diverse techniques. To estimate repertoire size and how much clonotypes are shared between individuals, the study performed deep sequencing of blood TCR repertoires from a few healthy adults.

This clone was recorded once. Its antigen is currently not known. Base qualities are not recorded, but no much larger clone differs from it by a single base. Sequences MNHEY (CDR1) and SMNVEV (CDR2) are obtained from the germline V gene (reference sequence). Compared with germline, V lacks 4 bases and J lacks 2 bases; bases without a gene match: 18. CDR3 length: 19 amino acids, cysteine to phenylalanine. Only the CDR3 part of the read is kept: 57 bases, read in frame from the first base. Using the deep immunoSEQ assay, TCR CDR3 regions were amplified from genomic DNA by multiplex PCR. For each cell subset, the extracted genomic DNA was distributed evenly across all wells of several immunoSEQ 96-well plates, and each plate served as one replicate. For sorted subsets, 150 to 250 ng genomic DNA, equal to some 30,000 T cell genomes, was loaded into each replicate PCR. The purified libraries were quantified using a Qubit 3.0 fluorometer, sized with a Bioanalyzer 2100, and then quantified again using the KAPA Library Quantification kit. Each immunoSEQ 96-well plate was sequenced on its own single-read 150-cycle Illumina NextSeq 550 flow cell. For the original study's pipeline: Because the immunoSEQ output held only junctional sequences and lacked quality scores, the filtering could not match the filtering applied to full-length reads. Sequences were annotated with PyIR, a Python wrapper for IgBLAST v1.9, using IMGT germline references to assign V/J genes and CDR3. Reads with weak V/J assignments (E-value above 1e-6), missing CDR3, stop codons, out-of-frame junctions, or ambiguous translated residues were removed. V3J clonotypes were defined by identical inferred V gene, J gene, and CDR3 amino acid sequence. The percentage overlap between two repertoires was calculated by dividing the number of shared unique clonotypes by the size of the smaller repertoire. Three approaches were used to assess repertoire richness: RTK rarefaction, the Chao1 estimator, and Recon v2.1 estimates of unobserved clonotypes. Generation probabilities were computed with OLGA for all TCRbeta clonotypes obtained by the gDNA method from a handful of donors. TCRdb carries this immuneACCESS record with in-frame sequences only. Its versions omit some clonotypes, under half of them owing to an unresolved V gene in the studies checked, with the rest unexplained. The DNA gave D and trimming, while V, J and clone size come from that table. This sample comprises about 320,000 clones, roughly 84% of them detected only once. Jointly, the top ten make up around 15% of the sample.

Healthy HIV-negative adults with no recently reported acute infections or vaccinations were included as donors. Every donor was a Caucasian adult living in Nashville, Tennessee, USA. The CD8 memory samples were a combination of magnetically selected CD45RO+ cells and CCR7-negative CD45RA+ effector memory (TemRA) cells. Blood was obtained by leukapheresis, after which PBMCs were separated by Ficoll-Histopaque density gradient centrifugation and cryopreserved in liquid nitrogen vapor phase. Analytical flow cytometry was used to check the purity and quantity of each magnetically sorted T cell population. From each sorted fraction, genomic DNA was isolated and quantified by UV absorbance on a Nanodrop 2000c. Results the study describes overall, beyond this receptor: Larger estimated clonotype richness was generally found for naive subsets than for memory subsets. The genetic and exposure-history diversity represented was limited by the small number of donors. Sampling was restricted to blood, and TCR repertoires in tissue are likely to differ from TCR repertoires in blood. When several donors were compared, the shared fraction of clonotypes was roughly 4.8% for naive CD4, less than 4% for naive CD8, roughly 2.5% for memory CD4, and 0.4% for memory CD8. Based on pairwise subsampling, the degree of clonotype sharing among donors was expected to be affected by sequencing depth. Incomplete sequencing was indicated by rarefaction of sorted-subset datasets, despite the large sequencing depth. Compared with non-shared clonotypes, the clonotypes found in all four sorted-subset donors had higher generation probabilities.

Recombination linked TRBV27 to TRBJ1-2; TRBD1 fits 8 bases in the junction. The TCR originated in a man aged 18 to 30 in good health. Material: memory CD8+ T cells sorted from blood. Explained via the paper, the cell subset or site label denotes: CD45RO+ cells pooled with CCR7-negative TemRA cells. The CDR3 corresponds to CASSYITGTGEGRNYGYTF. The DNA sequence reads TGTGCCAGCAGTTATATAACCGGGACAGGAGAGGGAAGAAACTATGGCTACACCTTC.